This T cell receptor beta chain was profiled in a study of blood T cells in healthy people across ages. Overall study findings and caveats: Unknown donor CMV status possibly confounded expanded clonotype changes. Higher diversity, along with more naive CD4+ cells, distinguished long-lived donors from aged donors. The unsorted PBMCs prevented any conclusive comparison of naive versus antigen-experienced cells.

This clonotype was counted a few times. Its target is not known. Next came a second PCR, run for about 7 to 12 cycles, which used a sample-barcoded 5' primer along with a J-beta primer mix. Researchers report that a template-switch adaptor with 12 random nucleotides tagged each cDNA molecule. A single record per CDR3 protein comes from TCRdb applying MiXCR to the 5' RACE reads. Of about 1,600,000 distinct CDR3 sequences listed, 40% to 50% are singletons. The source of this sequence is a woman younger than 35 in good health. The material sequenced was blood.

CDR3 coding DNA: TGTGCCAGCAGCTCCTCTGGCGGGTCCGGGGAGACCCAGTACTTC. Amino acids: CASSSSGGSGETQYF. The gene calls are TRBV7-9 and TRBJ2-5, with TRBD2 as a possible D gene (5 bases). Trimming took off 4 bases at V and 5 bases at J, with 17 bases between the two ends. Germline CDR1 and CDR2: SEHNR and FQNEAQ (reference sequence). The CDR3 covers 15 residues. The full variable domain, its missing parts supplied by reference TRBV7-9 and TRBJ2-5, is DTGVSQNPRHKITKRGQNVTFRCDPISEHNRLYWYRQTLGQGPEFLTYFQNEAQLEKSRLLSDRFSAERPKGSFSTLEIQRTEQGDSAMYLCASSSSGGSGETQYFGPGTRLLVL.